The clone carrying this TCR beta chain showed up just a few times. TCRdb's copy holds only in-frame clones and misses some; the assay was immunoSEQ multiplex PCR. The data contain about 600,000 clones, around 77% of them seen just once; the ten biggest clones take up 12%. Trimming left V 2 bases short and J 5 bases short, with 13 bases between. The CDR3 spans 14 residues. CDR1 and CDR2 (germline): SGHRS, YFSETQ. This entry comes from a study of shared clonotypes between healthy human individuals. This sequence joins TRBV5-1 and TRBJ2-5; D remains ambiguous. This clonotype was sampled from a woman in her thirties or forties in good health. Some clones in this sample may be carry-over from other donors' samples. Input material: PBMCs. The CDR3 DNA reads TGCGCCAGCAGCTTCCTCCAGGCATCGGAGACCCAGTACTTC. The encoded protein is CASSFLQASETQYF.